This T cell receptor (beta chain) comes out of a study of post-analysis software for immune sequencing data. The overall study: Relapsing-remitting, secondary progressive and progressive-relapsing forms made up the multiple sclerosis disease courses. General study findings and limits: People with multiple sclerosis had a significantly lower normalized Chao1 diversity than controls did. Strong co-clustering by F measure linked samples that shared a preparation batch.

With respect to this clonotype: Its antigen is unknown.

Carried by the TCR beta cDNA libraries were unique molecular identifiers. Out of roughly 0.85 to 11 million T cells, hundreds of thousands of cDNA molecules were generated. TCRdb processed the PCR reads anew with MiXCR; each CDR3 protein has one entry. This table holds 750,000 to 900,000 distinct CDR3 sequences, about half found once. The sequence came from a girl aged 10 to 17 with multiple sclerosis. Sequenced sample: blood.

CDR3 sequence reads: CASSFPLREGLEETQYF. The CDR3 nucleotides are TGTGCCAGCAGCTTCCCCCTGCGGGAGGGCCTTGAAGAGACCCAGTACTTC. This chain links TRBV7-8 with TRBJ2-5, with 9 bases aligning to TRBD2. This CDR3 has 17 amino acids. Trimming removed 3 bases from V and 3 bases from J; junction bases left unmatched: 11. Germline values: CDR1 SGHVS, CDR2 FQNEAQ.